This paragraph covers one T cell receptor beta chain sequence. This record comes from a study of blood T cell repertoires in COVID-19. This CDR3 is built from 15 residues. Germline lookup yields CDR1 GTSNPN and CDR2 SVGIG (reference sequence). Between the trimmed V and J ends, which lost 0 bases and 2 bases, there was a span of 8 bases. The protocol was immunoSEQ multiplex PCR, while the TCRdb copy is restricted to in-frame clones and leaves out a portion. This table holds roughly 220,000 clones, around 83% found once. Researchers sorted participants into cohorts using their self-reported clinical history.

The chain is built from TRBV30 and TRBJ2-6; the D gene is possibly TRBD2 (5 bases). The clonotype comes from a middle-aged woman with acute COVID-19. The sample taken for sequencing was PBMCs or T cells enriched from blood (not recorded which). DNA for the CDR3: TGTGCCTGGAGTGTACCAGCGGCTGGGGCCAACGTCCTGACTTTC. Its protein is CAWSVPAAGANVLTF. Together with reference TRBV30 and TRBJ2-6, the CDR3 gives the full variable domain: SQTIHQWPATLVQPVGSPLSLECTVEGTSNPNLYWYRQAAGRGLQLLFYSVGIGQISSEVPQNLSASRPQDRQFILSSKKLLLSDSGFYLCAWSVPAAGANVLTFGAGSRLTVL.